The rows below give T cell receptor beta chains drawn from one sample of a study of T cells in Graves' hyperthyroidism and ophthalmopathy. TCRdb re-called the multiplex PCR reads through MiXCR, storing one row per CDR3 protein. The sample contains around 290,000 distinct CDR3 sequences, about 14% of which appear only once. Sequenced material: blood. The receptors stem from a woman aged 25 to 39 with Graves' hyperthyroidism that later progressed to Graves' ophthalmopathy. The CDR3 runs from the conserved cysteine through the conserved F or W. D genes are given only for firm matches. Part of the rows lack a size; the others show once, few, many or a class for expanded clones.

len: 16
j_gene: TRBJ2-5
v_gene: TRBV5-1
abundance: NA
d_gene: TRBD1
CDR3aa: CASSLARTGSQETQYF
CDR3nt: TGCGCCAGCAGCTTGGCGCGGACAGGGAGTCAAGAGACCCAGTACTTC

len: 14
j_gene: TRBJ2-5
v_gene: TRBV28
abundance: many
d_gene: TRBD2
CDR3aa: CASSTPGLVRNQYF
CDR3nt: TGTGCCAGCAGTACACCGGGACTAGTTAGGAACCAGTACTTC

len: 16
j_gene: TRBJ2-5
v_gene: TRBV11-1
abundance: many
d_gene: NA
CDR3aa: CASAPGSMYEQETQYF
CDR3nt: TGTGCCAGCGCCCCCGGCTCCATGTACGAACAAGAGACCCAGTACTTC

len: 15
j_gene: TRBJ2-7
v_gene: TRBV28
abundance: many
d_gene: NA
CDR3aa: CASSLALRGTYEQYF
CDR3nt: TGTGCCAGCAGTTTAGCTCTCCGGGGGACCTACGAGCAGTACTTC

len: 15
j_gene: TRBJ1-1
v_gene: TRBV25-1
abundance: NA
d_gene: NA
CDR3aa: CANSESRVRNTEAFF
CDR3nt: TGTGCCAACAGTGAATCGAGGGTCAGGAACACTGAAGCTTTCTTT

len: 17
j_gene: TRBJ2-7
v_gene: TRBV4-2
abundance: NA
d_gene: TRBD2
CDR3aa: CASSHDGLAGYVGEQYF
CDR3nt: TGTGCCAGCAGCCACGATGGACTAGCGGGGTACGTGGGCGAGCAGTACTTC

len: 15
j_gene: TRBJ2-3
v_gene: TRBV7-6
abundance: many
d_gene: TRBD2
CDR3aa: CASSSTRGGADTQYF
CDR3nt: TGTGCCAGCAGCTCTACTCGTGGGGGGGCAGATACGCAGTATTTT

len: 12
j_gene: TRBJ2-7
v_gene: TRBV3-1
abundance: many
d_gene: NA
CDR3aa: CASSLQNYEQYF
CDR3nt: TGTGCCAGCAGCCTGCAAAACTACGAGCAGTACTTC

len: 12
j_gene: TRBJ2-1
v_gene: TRBV19
abundance: NA
d_gene: NA
CDR3aa: CASRDSVNEQFF
CDR3nt: TGTGCCAGCCGGGACTCTGTCAATGAGCAGTTCTTC

len: 17
j_gene: TRBJ2-3
v_gene: TRBV6-2/TRBV6-3
abundance: many
d_gene: NA
CDR3aa: CASSYLLGEAYPDTQYF
CDR3nt: TGTGCCAGCAGTTACCTTTTGGGGGAGGCCTACCCAGATACGCAGTATTTT

len: 14
j_gene: TRBJ2-7
v_gene: TRBV15
abundance: few
d_gene: NA
CDR3aa: CATSRVQDSYEQYF
CDR3nt: TGTGCCACCAGCAGAGTCCAGGACTCCTACGAGCAGTACTTC

len: 16
j_gene: TRBJ1-6
v_gene: TRBV27
abundance: many
d_gene: NA
CDR3aa: CASSPQEKASNSPLHF
CDR3nt: TGTGCCAGCAGTCCACAGGAGAAAGCCTCTAATTCACCCCTCCACTTT

len: 8
j_gene: TRBJ1-4
v_gene: TRBV7-2
abundance: NA
d_gene: NA
CDR3aa: CASSLGGF
CDR3nt: TGTGCCAGCAGCTTAGGGGGTTTT

len: 14
j_gene: TRBJ2-7
v_gene: TRBV27
abundance: many
d_gene: NA
CDR3aa: CASSLSRYGNEQYF
CDR3nt: TGTGCCAGCTCCCTAAGTAGGTACGGAAACGAGCAGTACTTC

len: 16
j_gene: TRBJ2-3
v_gene: TRBV7-3
abundance: NA
d_gene: TRBD2
CDR3aa: CASSTYGRPSTDTQYF
CDR3nt: TGTGCCAGCAGCACCTACGGGAGGCCGAGCACAGATACGCAGTATTTT

len: 14
j_gene: TRBJ2-7
v_gene: TRBV3-1
abundance: many
d_gene: TRBD1
CDR3aa: CASSQQGDSYEQYF
CDR3nt: TGTGCCAGCAGCCAACAGGGGGACTCCTACGAGCAGTACTTC

len: 14
j_gene: TRBJ2-7
v_gene: TRBV25-1
abundance: many
d_gene: NA
CDR3aa: CASSEYNNPREQYF
CDR3nt: TGTGCCAGCAGTGAATACAACAACCCTCGTGAGCAGTACTTC

len: 15
j_gene: TRBJ1-1
v_gene: TRBV7-9
abundance: many
d_gene: TRBD1
CDR3aa: CASSKTGLQSTEAFF
CDR3nt: TGTGCCAGCAGCAAGACAGGGTTGCAAAGCACTGAAGCTTTCTTT

len: 14
j_gene: TRBJ2-5
v_gene: TRBV6-9
abundance: NA
d_gene: NA
CDR3aa: CASSYNREQVTQYF
CDR3nt: TGTGCCAGCAGTTACAACCGGGAACAAGTGACCCAGTACTTC

len: 14
j_gene: TRBJ2-5
v_gene: TRBV7-9
abundance: many
d_gene: TRBD1
CDR3aa: CASSVYRGEETQYF
CDR3nt: TGTGCCAGCAGCGTTTACAGGGGGGAAGAGACCCAGTACTTC

len: 14
j_gene: TRBJ2-1
v_gene: TRBV4-1
abundance: few
d_gene: TRBD1
CDR3aa: CASSQDRTGDEQFF
CDR3nt: TGCGCCAGCAGCCAAGACCGGACAGGGGATGAGCAGTTCTTC

len: 23
j_gene: TRBJ2-1
v_gene: TRBV6-2/TRBV6-3
abundance: many
d_gene: NA
CDR3aa: CASSRHPGQGPRGAGGPHNEQFF
CDR3nt: TGTGCCAGCAGCCGACACCCGGGACAGGGGCCTCGCGGGGCGGGAGGGCCCCACAATGAGCAGTTCTTC

len: 14
j_gene: TRBJ2-1
v_gene: TRBV7-9
abundance: many
d_gene: NA
CDR3aa: CASSFGGSRDEQFF
CDR3nt: TGTGCCAGCAGCTTTGGTGGGAGTCGCGATGAGCAGTTCTTC

len: 15
j_gene: TRBJ1-3
v_gene: TRBV29-1
abundance: NA
d_gene: NA
CDR3aa: CSVEGPLSSGNTIYF
CDR3nt: TGCAGCGTTGAAGGGCCGCTGAGCTCTGGAAACACCATATATTTT

len: 16
j_gene: TRBJ2-1
v_gene: TRBV15
abundance: many
d_gene: TRBD2
CDR3aa: CATSRETSGPYNEQFF
CDR3nt: TGTGCCACCAGCAGAGAGACTAGCGGGCCCTACAATGAGCAGTTCTTC

len: 16
j_gene: TRBJ2-7
v_gene: TRBV30
abundance: many
d_gene: TRBD2
CDR3aa: CAWTLPSGRAFYEQYF
CDR3nt: TGTGCCTGGACTCTTCCCAGCGGGAGGGCCTTCTACGAGCAGTACTTC

len: 15
j_gene: TRBJ2-2
v_gene: TRBV5-6
abundance: once
d_gene: TRBD1
CDR3aa: CASSLLDRGPGELFF
CDR3nt: TGTGCCAGCAGCCTATTAGACAGGGGCCCCGGGGAGCTGTTTTTT

len: 16
j_gene: TRBJ2-7
v_gene: TRBV5-1
abundance: many
d_gene: TRBD2
CDR3aa: CASSLERLAGVHEQYF
CDR3nt: TGCGCCAGCAGCTTGGAGAGGCTAGCGGGAGTACACGAGCAGTACTTC

len: 19
j_gene: TRBJ2-7
v_gene: TRBV3-2
abundance: many
d_gene: NA
CDR3aa: CASSQYPGTSGRLPYEQYF
CDR3nt: TGTGCCAGCAGCCAGTATCCCGGGACTAGCGGGCGCCTTCCCTACGAGCAGTACTTC

len: 15
j_gene: TRBJ2-3
v_gene: TRBV20-1
abundance: many
d_gene: NA
CDR3aa: CSARRGTSSTDTQYF
CDR3nt: TGCAGTGCTAGAAGGGGTACCTCTAGCACAGATACGCAGTATTTT

len: 14
j_gene: TRBJ2-7
v_gene: TRBV27
abundance: many
d_gene: NA
CDR3aa: CASSLWDGTYEQYF
CDR3nt: TGTGCCAGCAGTTTGTGGGACGGTACCTACGAGCAGTACTTC

len: 18
j_gene: TRBJ1-6
v_gene: TRBV7-2
abundance: few
d_gene: TRBD1
CDR3aa: CASSRFFPGQGFNSPLHF
CDR3nt: TGTGCCAGCAGCCGATTCTTCCCGGGACAGGGGTTTAATTCACCCCTCCACTTT

len: 16
j_gene: TRBJ2-1
v_gene: TRBV20-1
abundance: many
d_gene: NA
CDR3aa: CSARDPERASYNEQFF
CDR3nt: TGCAGTGCTAGAGATCCGGAGCGGGCCTCCTACAATGAGCAGTTCTTC

len: 17
j_gene: TRBJ2-1
v_gene: TRBV19
abundance: many
d_gene: TRBD2
CDR3aa: CATADPGTSGIYNEQFF
CDR3nt: TGTGCCACAGCGGATCCCGGGACTAGCGGGATATACAATGAGCAGTTCTTC

len: 16
j_gene: TRBJ1-5
v_gene: TRBV19
abundance: many
d_gene: NA
CDR3aa: CASSTTTQGSYQPQHF
CDR3nt: TGTGCCAGTAGTACCACTACCCAGGGAAGCTATCAGCCCCAGCATTTT

len: 15
j_gene: TRBJ1-2
v_gene: TRBV27
abundance: many
d_gene: TRBD1
CDR3aa: CASSSHTGVYYGYTF
CDR3nt: TGTGCCAGCAGTTCTCATACAGGGGTTTACTATGGCTACACCTTC